This T cell receptor (beta chain) came from a study of T cells in Graves' hyperthyroidism and ophthalmopathy. Researchers took RNA transcripts and amplified the TCR beta CDR3 regions from them. During a first-round RT-PCR of the TCR CDR3, the HTBI primer set was used. TCRdb passed the multiplex PCR reads through MiXCR, listing each CDR3 protein once. The repertoire holds about 400,000 distinct CDR3 sequences, with around 15% as singletons. Ophthalmopathy patients all had a Clinical Activity Score of at least 3, a NOSPECS grade of at least 4 and disease under 3 months old. Germline V CDR1 and CDR2: SGDLS, YYNGEE. The CDR3 has 14 residues. V was pared by 2 bases and J by 5 bases, with 5 bases of the junction left unmatched.

The chain combines TRBV9 with TRBJ2-5; 8 bases align to TRBD2. Input material: blood. This TCR was sampled from a man aged 45-65 years with Graves' ophthalmopathy. The CDR3 region has the DNA TGTGCCAGCAGCGTGGGGACTAGTAGGGAGACCCAGTACTTC. Amino acids: CASSVGTSRETQYF.